The T cell receptor (beta chain) under discussion was sequenced for a study of cytomegalovirus exposure and HLA in healthy donors. Study-wide findings and caveats: Cytomegalovirus-associated TCR beta chains were listed, numbering 150 to 200. Productive rates of about 87% or about 30% were seen for most TCR beta V segments in an earlier analysis.

The study ran its PCR with 60 Vbeta and 13 Jbeta primers. Generated by immunoSEQ multiplex PCR, the TCRdb table keeps only in-frame clones and is missing some. The repertoire holds 95,000 to 110,000 clones, with more than 75% as singletons. A note on this clone: The antigen is not known.

This CDR3 has 15 residues. In germline, CDR1 is SGDLS, CDR2 YYNGEE. J lost 3 bases, V lost 4 bases, and 5 bases had no gene match. The chain links TRBV9 to TRBJ2-7, with 12 positions matching TRBD1. The sample was PBMCs. This clonotype was obtained from a woman aged 40 to 50 in good health and CMV-seronegative. CDR3 bases: TGTGCCAGCAGCCCGGGGACAGGGGGCTTCTACGAGCAGTACTTC. Translated, it gives CASSPGTGGFYEQYF.